The present T cell receptor (beta chain) was sequenced within a study of metastatic and nonmetastatic thyroid tumors. None of the patients had undergone any treatment ahead of thyroid surgery. TCRdb reanalyzed the PCR reads via MiXCR. The sample carries approximately 8,000 clones, 25% to 30% recorded once. Germline CDR1 is MNHNS and CDR2 is SASEGT. The CDR3 contains 17 residues. In its sample, this clone was seen a few times. The junction departs from the called germline gene at one end, perhaps through a read error. The chain has TRBV6-1 and TRBJ2-2; 10 bases match TRBD2. Sequencing was done on a sample of adjacent normal tissue. The receptor was isolated from a female donor with papillary thyroid cancer or a benign thyroid nodule (not recorded which). Some clones in this sample may be carry-over from other donors' samples. For the CDR3, the DNA is TGTGCCAGCAGTCATGGACTAGCGGAGAGGAACACCGGGGAGCTGGTTTTT. This gives the protein CASSHGLAERNTGELVF.